This section outlines one TCR beta chain sequence together with its context. Its specificity is not known. This entry belongs to a study of graft-versus-host responses after intestinal transplantation. Across the study: Recipients were given multivisceral, liver-intestinal, or isolated intestinal transplants. For around three years after anti-thymocyte globulin induction, all recipients took tacrolimus and steroids.

V lost 4 bases and J 2 bases, leaving 12 bases between the germline ends. Germline CDR1 and CDR2: SGHRS and YFSETQ. There are 14 residues in the CDR3. Study results and limitations: Circulating GvH clone levels at their peak were associated with HvG declines (early post-transplant). GvH clones turned up in recipient marrow; some had shown up first in ileum or blood.

Measured with immunoSEQ multiplex PCR; TCRdb has only the in-frame clones, and not every one. The sample comprises 30,000 to 45,000 clones, over 80% of which are singletons, and roughly 4% rests with the top ten. The chain recombines TRBV5-1 with TRBJ1-2; D is possibly TRBD1 (6 bases). The sequence was collected from a human patient who received an intestinal transplant, so some T cells may come from the graft donor. Specimen: PBMCs, collected more than 950 days after transplant. CDR3 residues: CASSPEQGNYGYTF. For the CDR3, the DNA is TGCGCCAGCAGCCCGGAACAGGGAAACTATGGCTACACCTTC.